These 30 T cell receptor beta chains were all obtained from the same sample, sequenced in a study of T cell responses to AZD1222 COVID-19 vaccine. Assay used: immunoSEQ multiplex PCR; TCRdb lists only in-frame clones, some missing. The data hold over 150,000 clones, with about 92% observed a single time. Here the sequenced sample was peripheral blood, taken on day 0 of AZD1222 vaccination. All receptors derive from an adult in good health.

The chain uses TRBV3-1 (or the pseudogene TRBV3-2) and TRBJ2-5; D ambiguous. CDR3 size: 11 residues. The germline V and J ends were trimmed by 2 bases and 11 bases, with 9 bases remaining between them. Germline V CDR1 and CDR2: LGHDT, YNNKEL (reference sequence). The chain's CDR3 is CASSQTDSQYF. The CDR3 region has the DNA TGTGCCAGCAGCCAAACCGATAGTCAGTACTTC.

This CDR3 reads CATGARSMNTEAFF. The CDR3, as DNA: TGTGCCACGGGGGCTAGATCCATGAACACTGAAGCTTTCTTT. The V and J genes are TRBV6-5 and TRBJ1-1; the D gene is possibly TRBD1 (6 bases). This CDR3 has 14 residues. The V gene's germline CDR1 is MNHEY and CDR2 SVGAGI. Trimming took off 10 bases at V and 0 bases at J, with 15 bases between the two ends.

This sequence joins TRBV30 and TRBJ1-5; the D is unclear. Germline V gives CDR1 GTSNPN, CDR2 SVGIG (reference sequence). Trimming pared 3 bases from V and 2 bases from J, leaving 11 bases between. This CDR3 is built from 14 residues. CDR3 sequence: CAWRPRLGNQPQHF. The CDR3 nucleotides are TGTGCCTGGAGGCCCCGATTGGGCAATCAGCCCCAGCATTTT. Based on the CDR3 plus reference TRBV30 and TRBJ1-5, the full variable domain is SQTIHQWPATLVQPVGSPLSLECTVEGTSNPNLYWYRQAAGRGLQLLFYSVGIGQISSEVPQNLSASRPQDRQFILSSKKLLLSDSGFYLCAWRPRLGNQPQHFGDGTRLSIL.

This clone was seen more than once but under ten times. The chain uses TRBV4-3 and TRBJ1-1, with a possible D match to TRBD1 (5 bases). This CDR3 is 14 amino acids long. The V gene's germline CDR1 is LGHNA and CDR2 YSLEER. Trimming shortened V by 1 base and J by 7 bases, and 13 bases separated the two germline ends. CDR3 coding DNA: TGCGCCAGCAGCCAAGTTTCGGGGCGCGGTGAAGCTTTCTTT. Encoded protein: CASSQVSGRGEAFF.

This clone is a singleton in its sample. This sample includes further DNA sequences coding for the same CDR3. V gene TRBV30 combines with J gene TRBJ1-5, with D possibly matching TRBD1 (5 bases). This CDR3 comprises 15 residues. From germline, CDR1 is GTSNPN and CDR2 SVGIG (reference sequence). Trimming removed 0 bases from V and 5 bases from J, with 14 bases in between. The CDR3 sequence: CAWSVRGLGDQPQHF. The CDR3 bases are TGTGCCTGGAGTGTACGGGGACTAGGGGATCAGCCCCAGCATTTT.

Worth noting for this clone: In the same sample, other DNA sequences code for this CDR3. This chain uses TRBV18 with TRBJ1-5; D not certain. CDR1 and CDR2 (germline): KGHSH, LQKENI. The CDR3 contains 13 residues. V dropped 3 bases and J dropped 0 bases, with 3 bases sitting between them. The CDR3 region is CASSPGSNQPQHF. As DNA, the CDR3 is TGTGCCAGCTCACCCGGTAGCAATCAGCCCCAGCATTTT. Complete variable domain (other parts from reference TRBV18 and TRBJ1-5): NAGVMQNPRHLVRRRGQEARLRCSPMKGHSHVYWYRQLPEEGLKFMVYLQKENIIDESGMPKERFSAEFPKEGPSILRIQQVVRGDSAAYFCASSPGSNQPQHFGDGTRLSIL.

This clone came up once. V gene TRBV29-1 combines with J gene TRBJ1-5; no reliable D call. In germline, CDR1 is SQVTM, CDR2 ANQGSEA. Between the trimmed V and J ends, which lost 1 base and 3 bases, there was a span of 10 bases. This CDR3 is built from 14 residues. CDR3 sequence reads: CSVEGSGANQPQHF. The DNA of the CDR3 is TGCAGCGTTGAAGGGTCAGGAGCCAATCAGCCCCAGCATTTT.

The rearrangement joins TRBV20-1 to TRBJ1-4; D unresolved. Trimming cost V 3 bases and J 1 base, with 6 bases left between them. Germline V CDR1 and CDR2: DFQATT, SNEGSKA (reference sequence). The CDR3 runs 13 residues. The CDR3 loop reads CSASRKTNEKLFF. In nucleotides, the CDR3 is TGCAGTGCTAGTCGGAAAACTAATGAAAAACTGTTTTTT.

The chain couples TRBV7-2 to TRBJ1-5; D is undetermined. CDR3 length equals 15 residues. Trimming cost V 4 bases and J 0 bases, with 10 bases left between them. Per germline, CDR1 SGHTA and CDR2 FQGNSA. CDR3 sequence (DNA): TGTGCCAGCAGCTGGGTAGCTTATAGCAATCAGCCCCAGCATTTT. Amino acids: CASSWVAYSNQPQHF. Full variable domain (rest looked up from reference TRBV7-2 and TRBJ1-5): GAGVSQSPSNKVTEKGKDVELRCDPISGHTALYWYRQSLGQGLEFLIYFQGNSAPDKSGLPSDRFSAERTGGSVSTLTIQRTQQEDSAVYLCASSWVAYSNQPQHFGDGTRLSIL.

CDR3 in DNA: TGTGCCAGCAGGAGGGGAGGGCCGAACACCGGGGAGCTGTTTTTT. It codes for CASRRGGPNTGELFF. V usage is TRBV9 and J usage is TRBJ2-2; 7 bases align to TRBD2. With 5 bases clipped from V and 0 bases from J, the junction kept 4 bases outside the gene matches. Germline CDR1 reads SGDLS; CDR2 reads YYNGEE. The CDR3 loop spans 15 amino acids.

The CDR3 DNA reads as TGTGCCAGCAGCCAAGATTTAACCTTATACAATGAGCAGTTCTTC. Translating gives CASSQDLTLYNEQFF. This rearrangement joins TRBV14 to TRBJ2-1; D is unclear. CDR1 is SGHDN, CDR2 FVKESK, per germline. This CDR3 contains 15 residues. The V and J ends lost 0 bases and 4 bases respectively, with 10 bases between them.

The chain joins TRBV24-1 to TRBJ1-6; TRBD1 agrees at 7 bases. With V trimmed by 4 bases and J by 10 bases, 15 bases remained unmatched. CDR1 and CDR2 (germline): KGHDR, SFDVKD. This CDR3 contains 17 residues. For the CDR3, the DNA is TGTGCCACCAGTGACAAATTCCGGACAGGTGAAGACTCACCCCTCCACTTT. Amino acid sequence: CATSDKFRTGEDSPLHF.

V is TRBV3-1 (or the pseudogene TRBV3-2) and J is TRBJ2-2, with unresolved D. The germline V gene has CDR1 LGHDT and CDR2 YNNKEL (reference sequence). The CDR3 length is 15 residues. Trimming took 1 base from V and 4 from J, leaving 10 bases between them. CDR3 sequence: CASSQVPLSTGELFF. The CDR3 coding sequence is TGTGCCAGCAGCCAAGTACCCCTATCCACCGGGGAGCTGTTTTTT.

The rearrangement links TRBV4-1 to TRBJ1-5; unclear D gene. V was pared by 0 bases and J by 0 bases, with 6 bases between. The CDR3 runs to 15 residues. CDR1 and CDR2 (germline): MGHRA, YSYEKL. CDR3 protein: CASSQEGPSNQPQHF. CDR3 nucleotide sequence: TGCGCCAGCAGCCAAGAAGGTCCTAGCAATCAGCCCCAGCATTTT.

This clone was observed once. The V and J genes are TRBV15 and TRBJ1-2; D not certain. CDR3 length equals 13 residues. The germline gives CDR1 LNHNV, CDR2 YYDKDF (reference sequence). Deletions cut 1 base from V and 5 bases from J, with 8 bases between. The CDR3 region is CATSRVPAYGYTF. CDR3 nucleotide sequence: TGTGCCACCAGCAGAGTCCCAGCATATGGCTACACCTTC.

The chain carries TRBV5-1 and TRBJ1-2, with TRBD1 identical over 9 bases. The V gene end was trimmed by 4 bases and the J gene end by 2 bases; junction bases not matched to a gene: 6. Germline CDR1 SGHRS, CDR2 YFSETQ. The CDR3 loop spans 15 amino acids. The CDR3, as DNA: TGCGCCAGCAGCGGAGGACAGGGGCTCAACTATGGCTACACCTTC. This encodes CASSGGQGLNYGYTF.

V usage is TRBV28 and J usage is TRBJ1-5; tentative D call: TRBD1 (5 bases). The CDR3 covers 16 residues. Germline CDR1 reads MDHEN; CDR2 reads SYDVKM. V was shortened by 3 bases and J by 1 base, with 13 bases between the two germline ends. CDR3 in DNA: TGTGCCAGCAGTTTGCTCAGGGTTGAGAGCAATCAGCCCCAGCATTTT. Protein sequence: CASSLLRVESNQPQHF.

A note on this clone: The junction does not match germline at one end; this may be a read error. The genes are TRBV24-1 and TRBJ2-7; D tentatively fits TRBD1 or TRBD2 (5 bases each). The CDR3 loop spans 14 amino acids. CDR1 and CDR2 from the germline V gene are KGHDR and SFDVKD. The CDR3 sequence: CATSDGDRPYEQCF. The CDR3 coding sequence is TGTGCCACCAGTGATGGGGACCGACCCTACGAGCAGTGCTTC.

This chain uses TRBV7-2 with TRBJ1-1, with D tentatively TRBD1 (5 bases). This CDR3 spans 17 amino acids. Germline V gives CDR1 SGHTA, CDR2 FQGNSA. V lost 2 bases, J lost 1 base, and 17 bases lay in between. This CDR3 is CASSLTLRGTENTEAFF. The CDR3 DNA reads TGTGCCAGCAGCTTAACCCTGCGGGGCACCGAGAACACTGAAGCTTTCTTT.

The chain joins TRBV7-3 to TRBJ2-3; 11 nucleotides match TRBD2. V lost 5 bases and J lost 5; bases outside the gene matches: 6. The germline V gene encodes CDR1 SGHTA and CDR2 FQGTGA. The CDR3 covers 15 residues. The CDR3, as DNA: TGTGCCAGCAGCCCCCCGCTAGCGGGAGGAGATACGCAGTATTTT. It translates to CASSPPLAGGDTQYF. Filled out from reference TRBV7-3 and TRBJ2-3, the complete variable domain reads GAGVSQTPSNKVTEKGKYVELRCDPISGHTALYWYRQSLGQGPEFLIYFQGTGAADDSGLPNDRFFAVRPEGSVSTLKIQRTERGDSAVYLCASSPPLAGGDTQYFGPGTRLTVL.

The CDR3 sequence is CASSLYRNYNSPLHF. In nucleotides, the CDR3 is TGTGCCAGCAGCTTGTACAGAAACTATAATTCACCCCTCCACTTT. The chain links TRBV5-5 to TRBJ1-6; no clear D. This CDR3 is built from 15 residues. The germline gives CDR1 SGHKS, CDR2 YYEKEE (reference sequence). Trimming cost V 1 base and J 3 bases, with 8 bases left between them.

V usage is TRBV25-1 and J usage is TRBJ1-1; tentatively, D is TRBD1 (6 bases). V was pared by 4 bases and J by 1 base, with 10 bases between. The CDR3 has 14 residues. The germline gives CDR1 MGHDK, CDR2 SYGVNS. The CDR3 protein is CASSARGTNTEAFF. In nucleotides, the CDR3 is TGTGCCAGCAGTGCCAGGGGTACGAACACTGAAGCTTTCTTT.

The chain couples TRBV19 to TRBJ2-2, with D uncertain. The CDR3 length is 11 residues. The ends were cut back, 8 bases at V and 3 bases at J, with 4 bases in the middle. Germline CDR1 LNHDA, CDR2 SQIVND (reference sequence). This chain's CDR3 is CASSYTGELFF. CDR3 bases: TGTGCCAGTTCCTACACCGGGGAGCTGTTTTTT.

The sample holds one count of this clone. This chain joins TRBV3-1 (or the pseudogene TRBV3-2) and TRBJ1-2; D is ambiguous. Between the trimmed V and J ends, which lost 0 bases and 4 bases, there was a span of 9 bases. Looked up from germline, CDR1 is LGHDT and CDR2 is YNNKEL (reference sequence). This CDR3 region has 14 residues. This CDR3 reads CASSQDSGSYGYTF. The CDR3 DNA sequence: TGTGCCAGCAGCCAAGACTCGGGGAGCTATGGCTACACCTTC.

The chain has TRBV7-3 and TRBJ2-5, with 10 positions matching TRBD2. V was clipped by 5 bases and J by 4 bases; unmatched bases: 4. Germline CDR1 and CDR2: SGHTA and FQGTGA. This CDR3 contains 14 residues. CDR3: CASSPGLAIETQYF. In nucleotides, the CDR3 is TGTGCCAGCAGCCCGGGACTAGCGATAGAGACCCAGTACTTC.

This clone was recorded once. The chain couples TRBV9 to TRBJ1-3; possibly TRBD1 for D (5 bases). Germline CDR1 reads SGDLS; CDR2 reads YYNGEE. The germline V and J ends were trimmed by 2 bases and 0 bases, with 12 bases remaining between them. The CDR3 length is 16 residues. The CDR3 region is CASSVRDWSSGNTIYF. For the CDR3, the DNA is TGTGCCAGCAGCGTTCGGGACTGGAGCTCTGGAAACACCATATATTTT.

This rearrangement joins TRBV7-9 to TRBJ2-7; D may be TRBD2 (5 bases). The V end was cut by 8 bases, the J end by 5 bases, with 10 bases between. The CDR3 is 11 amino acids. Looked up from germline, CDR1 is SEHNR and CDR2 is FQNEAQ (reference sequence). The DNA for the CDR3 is TGTGCCAGCTCGGGGAGCCACGAGCAGTACTTC. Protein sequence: CASSGSHEQYF.

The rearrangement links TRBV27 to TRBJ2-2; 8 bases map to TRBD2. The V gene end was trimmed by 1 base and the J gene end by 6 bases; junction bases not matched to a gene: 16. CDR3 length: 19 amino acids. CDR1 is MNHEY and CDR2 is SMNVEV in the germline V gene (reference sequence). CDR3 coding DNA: TGTGCCAGCAGTTTATTCGGCGGAACGCGCGGGGGGAATCCCGGGGAGCTGTTTTTT. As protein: CASSLFGGTRGGNPGELFF.

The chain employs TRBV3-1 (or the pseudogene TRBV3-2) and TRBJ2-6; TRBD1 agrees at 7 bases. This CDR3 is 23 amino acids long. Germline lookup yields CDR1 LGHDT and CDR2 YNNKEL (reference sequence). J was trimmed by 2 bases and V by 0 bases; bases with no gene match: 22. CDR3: CASSQEGPTGDLLDGPGANVLTF. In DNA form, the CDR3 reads TGTGCCAGCAGCCAAGAGGGCCCCACAGGGGACCTACTCGACGGTCCTGGGGCCAACGTCCTGACTTTC.

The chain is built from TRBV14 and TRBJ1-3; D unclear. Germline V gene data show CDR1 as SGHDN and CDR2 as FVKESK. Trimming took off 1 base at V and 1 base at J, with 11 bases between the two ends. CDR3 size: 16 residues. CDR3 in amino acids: CASSQGFGASGNTIYF. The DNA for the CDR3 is TGTGCCAGCAGCCAAGGATTTGGCGCATCTGGAAACACCATATATTTT.